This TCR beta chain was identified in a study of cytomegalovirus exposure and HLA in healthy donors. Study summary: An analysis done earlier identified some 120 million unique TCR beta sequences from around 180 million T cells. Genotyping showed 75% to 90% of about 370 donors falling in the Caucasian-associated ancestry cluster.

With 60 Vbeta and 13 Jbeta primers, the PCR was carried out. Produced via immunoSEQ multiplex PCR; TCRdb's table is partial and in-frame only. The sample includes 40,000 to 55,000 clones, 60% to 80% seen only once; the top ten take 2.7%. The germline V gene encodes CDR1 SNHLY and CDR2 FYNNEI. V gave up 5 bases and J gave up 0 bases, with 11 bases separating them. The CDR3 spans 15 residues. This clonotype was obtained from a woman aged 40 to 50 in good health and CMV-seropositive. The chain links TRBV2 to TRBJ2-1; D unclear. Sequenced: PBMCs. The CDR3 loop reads CASSPQSISYNEQFF. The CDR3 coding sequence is TGTGCCAGCAGTCCACAGTCCATCTCCTACAATGAGCAGTTCTTC.